What follows are 18 T cell receptor beta chains derived from one specimen sequenced in a study of T cells after somatic rescue of genetic block (TCRdb year 2020). The library came from the immunoSEQ multiplex PCR assay. Not all clones reach the TCRdb copy of this immuneACCESS table, which keeps in-frame sequences only. Checked studies attribute under half of the gap to unresolved V genes and leave the rest unexplained. Across this sample there are about 10,000 clones, with 74% seen only once. Clones ranked in the top ten supply approximately 22% of the sample. Sequencing input: peripheral blood mononuclear cells (PBMCs). The origin of the receptors is a boy between 10 and 17 years old.

CDR3 loop: CAWSVRTSGRRGDTQYF. CDR3 DNA: TGTGCCTGGAGTGTCCGGACTAGCGGGAGGCGCGGAGATACGCAGTATTTT. The chain couples TRBV30 to TRBJ2-3; 14 bases align to TRBD2. Germline V CDR1 and CDR2: GTSNPN, SVGIG (reference sequence). This CDR3 has 17 residues. The trim removed 0 bases at V and 5 bases at J, leaving 7 bases unmatched.

The CDR3 region has the DNA TGTGCCAGCAGTCCGGACAGGGGGCTAGCCAAAAACATTCAGTACTTC. Its protein is CASSPDRGLAKNIQYF. V is TRBV9 and J is TRBJ2-4, with 11 bases lining up with TRBD1. Trimming at V came to 5 bases and at J to 0 bases, leaving 4 bases not matched to a gene. The CDR3 has 16 residues. CDR1 is SGDLS, CDR2 YYNGEE, per germline.

In DNA, the CDR3 is TGTGCCAGCAGCCAAGGGGGAGGGACCGGGGAGCTGTTTTTT. This gives the protein CASSQGGGTGELFF. The rearrangement links TRBV4-2 to TRBJ2-2; TRBD2 matches at 7 bases. Germline CDR1 and CDR2: LGHNA and YNFKEQ. V dropped 1 base and J dropped 5; count of bases not matched to a gene: 1. This CDR3 contains 14 residues.

V is TRBV10-3 and J is TRBJ2-2, with TRBD1 matching over 7 bases. The trim removed 10 bases at V and 3 bases at J, leaving 20 bases unmatched. The V gene's germline CDR1 is ENHRY and CDR2 SYGVKD. CDR3 size: 18 residues. CDR3 amino acids: CATWQRFTGEGDTGELFF. CDR3 bases: TGTGCCACCTGGCAACGATTCACAGGGGAAGGAGACACCGGGGAGCTGTTTTTT.

This clone appeared once. This chain connects TRBV5-4 to TRBJ1-3; D might be TRBD1 (6 bases). From germline, CDR1 is SGHNT and CDR2 YYREEE (reference sequence). V dropped 0 bases and J dropped 1 base, with 14 bases sitting between them. This CDR3 comprises 17 residues. This CDR3 reads CASSLAPGVGSGNTIYF. CDR3 in DNA: TGTGCCAGCAGCTTGGCCCCAGGGGTTGGGTCTGGAAACACCATATATTTT.

The gene calls are TRBV6-5 and TRBJ2-7, with 11 bases that match TRBD2. From germline, CDR1 is MNHEY and CDR2 SVGAGI. The V segment lost 4 bases and the J segment 0 bases; nucleotides outside the gene matches: 5. The CDR3 length is 16 residues. The CDR3 here is CASSSELAGDSYEQYF. CDR3 in DNA: TGTGCCAGCAGTTCCGAACTAGCGGGAGACTCCTACGAGCAGTACTTC.

The V and J genes are TRBV4-2 and TRBJ1-2; 7 bases are a match to TRBD1. Germline V gene data show CDR1 as LGHNA and CDR2 as YNFKEQ. CDR3 length: 15 amino acids. J gave up 4 bases and V 4 bases, and 9 bases lay outside the gene matches. This CDR3 is CASSPPGTASYGYTF. DNA for the CDR3: TGTGCCAGCAGCCCGCCCGGGACAGCTTCCTATGGCTACACCTTC.

The rearrangement joins TRBV11-3 to TRBJ2-2; tentative D call: TRBD2 (7 bases). CDR3 length equals 17 residues. Germline assignment: CDR1 SGHNT and CDR2 YENEEA. Trimming stripped 0 bases from V and 2 bases from J, with 13 bases between. CDR3 residues: CASSLDGGGLNTGELFF. The CDR3 DNA sequence: TGTGCCAGCAGCTTAGATGGCGGGGGCCTTAACACCGGGGAGCTGTTTTTT.

The chain has TRBV6-6 and TRBJ2-7; 8 nucleotides align to TRBD1. Trimming cost V 0 bases and J 4 bases; bases outside gene matches: 5. The CDR3 length is 15 residues. Germline values: CDR1 MNHNY, CDR2 SVGAGI (reference sequence). The CDR3 nucleotides read TGTGCCAGCAGTTACTCTGGGACAGGACATTACGAGCAGTACTTC. Its protein is CASSYSGTGHYEQYF.

The chain uses TRBV6-5 and TRBJ1-4; a possible D gene is TRBD1 (5 bases). The CDR3 consists of 14 residues. Germline CDR1 reads MNHEY; CDR2 reads SVGAGI. Trimming shortened V by 2 bases and J by 10 bases, and 14 bases separated the two germline ends. The CDR3 nucleotides are TGTGCCAGCAGTTACGGGGGGGAAGGCGGAAAACTGTTTTTT. Translation: CASSYGGEGGKLFF.

V is TRBV7-9 and J is TRBJ2-7; D may be TRBD1 or TRBD2 (6 bases each). Germline V gene sequence: CDR1 SEHNR, CDR2 FQNEAQ (reference sequence). The V end was cut by 0 bases, the J end by 5 bases, with 11 bases between. There are 14 residues in the CDR3. The CDR3 coding sequence is TGTGCCAGCAGCTTAGCGGGAAGGGGGGACGAGCAGTACTTC. Translated, it gives CASSLAGRGDEQYF.

This clone has just a few counts. The chain has TRBV27 and TRBJ2-1, with 10 positions matching TRBD2. CDR1 is MNHEY, CDR2 SMNVEV, per germline (reference sequence). V lost 6 bases and J lost 0; bases outside the gene matches: 11. The CDR3 contains 18 residues. The CDR3 DNA is TGTGCCAGCAGGAAGAGGCTAGCGGGAGCGACCTCCTACAATGAGCAGTTCTTC. Its translation is CASRKRLAGATSYNEQFF.

This clone was found a few times. The chain combines TRBV6-6 with TRBJ2-3, with D possibly called TRBD1 or TRBD2 (5 bases each). Trimming took 2 bases from V and 1 from J, leaving 13 bases between them. Germline V gene sequence: CDR1 MNHNY, CDR2 SVGAGI (reference sequence). CDR3 length equals 16 residues. CDR3 loop: CASSYPRESGTDTQYF. CDR3 bases: TGTGCCAGCAGTTACCCCAGGGAGTCCGGCACAGATACGCAGTATTTT.

This clone was observed once. This sequence joins TRBV7-9 and TRBJ1-2; no reliable D call. The germline V gene has CDR1 SEHNR and CDR2 FQNEAQ (reference sequence). V gave up 0 bases and J gave up 8 bases, with 10 bases separating them. The CDR3 covers 13 residues. The CDR3 nucleotides read TGTGCCAGCAGCTTAGCGGAGTCTACGGGCTACACCTTC. It codes for CASSLAESTGYTF. The full variable domain, with the rest looked up from reference TRBV7-9 and TRBJ1-2, is DTGVSQNPRHKITKRGQNVTFRCDPISEHNRLYWYRQTLGQGPEFLTYFQNEAQLEKSRLLSDRFSAERPKGSFSTLEIQRTEQGDSAMYLCASSLAESTGYTFGSGTRLTVV.

The rearrangement joins TRBV6-6 to TRBJ1-2, with no clear D. The germline CDR1 and CDR2 sequences are MNHNY and SVGAGI (reference sequence). This CDR3 has 13 amino acids. The ends were cut back, 6 bases at V and 2 bases at J, with 10 bases in the middle. CDR3: CASRRTANYGYTF. The CDR3 DNA reads TGTGCCAGCAGACGGACGGCCAACTATGGCTACACCTTC.

This clone was recorded only once. The genes are TRBV11-3 and TRBJ1-1, with a tentative D call TRBD1 (5 bases). CDR1 is SGHNT, CDR2 YENEEA, per germline. Trimming shortened V by 0 bases and J by 4 bases, and 6 bases separated the two germline ends. CDR3 length: 13 residues. The CDR3 reads CASSLEGGTEAFF. In nucleotides, the CDR3 is TGTGCCAGCAGCTTAGAGGGGGGCACTGAAGCTTTCTTT.

The chain uses TRBV30 and TRBJ2-5; unclear D gene. The germline gives CDR1 GTSNPN, CDR2 SVGIG (reference sequence). The CDR3 loop spans 12 amino acids. The V gene lost 2 bases and the J gene lost 4 bases, with 8 bases spanning the gap. CDR3 region: CAWSPLGETQYF. CDR3 coding DNA: TGTGCCTGGAGTCCCCTGGGAGAGACCCAGTACTTC.

The chain carries TRBV28 and TRBJ2-7, with 8 bases matching TRBD2. J gave up 3 bases and V 5 bases, and 9 bases lay outside the gene matches. This CDR3 has 15 amino acids. Germline CDR1 is MDHEN and CDR2 is SYDVKM. CDR3 nucleotides: TGTGCCAGCAGTATCCCTACGGCGGGGGGCTACGAGCAGTACTTC. This translates into CASSIPTAGGYEQYF.